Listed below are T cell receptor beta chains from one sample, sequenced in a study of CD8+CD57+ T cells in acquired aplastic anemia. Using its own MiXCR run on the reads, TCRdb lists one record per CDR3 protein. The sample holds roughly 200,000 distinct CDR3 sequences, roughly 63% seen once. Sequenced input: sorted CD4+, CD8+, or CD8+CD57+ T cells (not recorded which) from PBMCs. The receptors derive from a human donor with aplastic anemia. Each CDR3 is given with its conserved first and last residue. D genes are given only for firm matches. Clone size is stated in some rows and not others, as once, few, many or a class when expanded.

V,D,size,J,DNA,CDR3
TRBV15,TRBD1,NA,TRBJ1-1,TGTGCCACCAGCAGAGGGGACAGGGAGGGAGCTTTCTTT,CATSRGDREGAFF
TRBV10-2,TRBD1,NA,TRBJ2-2,TGCGCCATCGGACAGGGGGCCACCGGGGAGCTGTTTTTT,CAIGQGATGELFF
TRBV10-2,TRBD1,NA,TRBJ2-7,TGCGCCAGCAGTGAGCAGGGACAGGGGGTTGTGCAGTACTTC,CASSEQGQGVVQYF
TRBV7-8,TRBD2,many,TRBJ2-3,TGTGCCAGCAGCTTAGTAGGGACTAGCGGGGGTTTAACGCAGTATTTT,CASSLVGTSGGLTQYF
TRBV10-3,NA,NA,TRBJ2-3,TGTGCCATCAAGGATGGCGGGAAAGGAGATACGCAGTATTTT,CAIKDGGKGDTQYF
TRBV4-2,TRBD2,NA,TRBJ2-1,TGTGCCAGCAGCCAAGAAGTCGGGGGGGCGGTTGAGCACAATGAGCAGTTCTTC,CASSQEVGGAVEHNEQFF
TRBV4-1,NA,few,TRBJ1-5,TGCGCCAGCAGCCAAGAGGAATGGCAGGGAGGTCAGCCCCAGCATTTT,CASSQEEWQGGQPQHF
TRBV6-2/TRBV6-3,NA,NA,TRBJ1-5,TGTGCCAGCAGTAAGGACGGTCCGAATCAGCCCCAGCATTTT,CASSKDGPNQPQHF
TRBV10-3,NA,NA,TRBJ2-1,TGTGCCATCAGTGGTCAGGGGGGGAACAATGAGCAGTTCTTC,CAISGQGGNNEQFF
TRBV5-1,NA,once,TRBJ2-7,TGCGCCAGCAGCGAGGTCACCGGAGACGAGCAGTACTTC,CASSEVTGDEQYF
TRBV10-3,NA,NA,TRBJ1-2,TGTGCCATCAGTGAGGTGTCGGTATTAGTTGGCTACACCTTC,CAISEVSVLVGYTF
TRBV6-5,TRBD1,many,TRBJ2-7,TGTGCCACCCTGGACAGGTACTCCTACGAGCAGTACTTC,CATLDRYSYEQYF
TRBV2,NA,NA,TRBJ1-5,TGTGCCAGCAGTCGACAGGCTAGCAATCAGCCCCAGCATTTT,CASSRQASNQPQHF
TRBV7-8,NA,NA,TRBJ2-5,TGTGCCAGCAGCCGGGACATACAAGAGACCCAGTACTTC,CASSRDIQETQYF
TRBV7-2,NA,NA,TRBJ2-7,TGTGCCAGCAGCTTGTCAGGGTACGGCGAGCAGTACTTC,CASSLSGYGEQYF